The 17 T cell receptor beta chains below were found in one sample sequenced in a study of beta chain features in type 1 diabetes. The sequenced template was cDNA made from the entire isolated RNA. Assay used: immunoSEQ multiplex PCR; TCRdb lists only in-frame clones, some missing. The sample yields tens of thousands of clones, less than 75% seen once. Antigen specificity for these receptors is unknown. Study outcomes and limitations: TCRB CDR3s from Type 1 diabetes patients were moderately but significantly shorter in all four CD4+ subsets.

The sample comprised Tregs from blood. All receptors come from a woman aged 30 to 39 with type 1 diabetes.

V and J are TRBV19 and TRBJ1-2; 7 bases are a match to TRBD1. The CDR3 covers 13 residues. CDR1 LNHDA and CDR2 SQIVND come from the germline V gene (reference sequence). V shed 5 bases, J shed 2 bases, and the junction held 2 bases outside the gene matches. The CDR3 DNA follows: TGTGCCAGTAGTTGGACAGGCAACTATGGCTACACCTTC. This encodes CASSWTGNYGYTF.

This clone has a single count. The genes are TRBV28 and TRBJ2-3; a weak D match, TRBD1 (5 bases). The V gene's germline CDR1 is MDHEN and CDR2 SYDVKM. This CDR3 is built from 15 residues. Trimming pared 3 bases from V and 5 bases from J, leaving 15 bases between. Here the CDR3 DNA reads TGTGCCAGCAGTTTTCAGGACATTTTTATAGATACGCAGTATTTT. It translates to CASSFQDIFIDTQYF. Complete variable domain (other parts from reference TRBV28 and TRBJ2-3): DVKVTQSSRYLVKRTGEKVFLECVQDMDHENMFWYRQDPGLGLRLIYFSYDVKMKEKGDIPEGYSVSREKKERFSLILESASTNQTSMYLCASSFQDIFIDTQYFGPGTRLTVL.

The V and J genes are TRBV5-6 and TRBJ1-1, with D unclear. Germline V CDR1 and CDR2: SGHDT, YYEEEE. The CDR3 has 11 residues. Deletions cut 4 bases from V and 2 bases from J, with 3 bases between. The CDR3 DNA follows: TGTGCCAGCAGCCTAAACACTGAAGCTTTCTTT. Residues: CASSLNTEAFF.

The V call is TRBV28, the J call TRBJ2-7, with D perhaps TRBD1 (6 bases). V gave up 5 bases and J gave up 2 bases, with 13 bases separating them. CDR1 MDHEN and CDR2 SYDVKM come from the germline V gene. This CDR3 region has 14 residues. The DNA of the CDR3 is TGTGCCAGCAGTCCCGGGGACAAACCCTACGAGCAGTACTTC. The encoded protein is CASSPGDKPYEQYF.

This sequence joins TRBV29-1 and TRBJ1-2, with 12 bases fitting TRBD1. V lost 6 bases and J lost 7; bases outside the gene matches: 9. CDR3 size: 14 residues. Germline V gives CDR1 SQVTM, CDR2 ANQGSEA. The DNA of the CDR3 is TGCAGCGTCGCTGTGGGACAGGGGGCGCGTGGCTACACCTTC. Its translation: CSVAVGQGARGYTF.

V is TRBV11-2 and J is TRBJ2-1, with 11 bases lining up with TRBD2. CDR3 length: 16 amino acids. The germline V gene encodes CDR1 SGHAT and CDR2 FQNNGV. Trimming at V came to 1 base and at J to 10 bases, leaving 9 bases not matched to a gene. The CDR3: CASSLVVAGGPREQFF. The CDR3 DNA reads TGTGCCAGCAGCTTAGTGGTAGCGGGAGGGCCACGGGAGCAGTTCTTC.

The chain employs TRBV29-1 and TRBJ1-2, with D possibly being TRBD1 (6 bases). CDR1 is SQVTM and CDR2 is ANQGSEA in the germline V gene. The CDR3 extends over 13 amino acids. V shed 5 bases and J shed 4 bases, with 14 bases lying between them. The CDR3 DNA is TGCAGCGTTTATACAGGGACCTCCTATGGCTACACCTTC. Protein: CSVYTGTSYGYTF.

This clone came up a few times. The genes are TRBV18 and TRBJ1-6; D is possibly TRBD1 (6 bases). V was trimmed by 4 bases and J by 8 bases, leaving 9 bases between them. Germline CDR1 is KGHSH and CDR2 is LQKENI. The CDR3 has 13 residues. The CDR3 is CASSHRVDSPLHF. The CDR3 DNA sequence: TGTGCCAGCTCACACAGGGTGGATTCACCCCTCCACTTT.

This clone showed up just a few times. The chain recombines TRBV18 with TRBJ2-2; TRBD1 aligns across 7 bases. This CDR3 comprises 15 residues. The J segment lost 5 bases and the V segment lost 2 bases, leaving 5 bases of the junction unmatched. CDR1 is KGHSH, CDR2 LQKENI, per germline. CDR3 sequence (DNA): TGTGCCAGCTCACCAAGACAGGGATCGACCGGGGAGCTGTTTTTT. Translation gives CASSPRQGSTGELFF.

This clone appeared a few times. The rearrangement uses TRBV6-1 and TRBJ2-3; 11 positions match TRBD2. The germline CDR1 and CDR2 sequences are MNHNS and SASEGT. Germline trimming cut 6 bases from V and 0 bases from J; bases unmatched to any gene: 2. This CDR3 spans 15 amino acids. This CDR3 is CASRGTSGSTDTQYF. DNA of the CDR3: TGTGCCAGCAGAGGGACTAGCGGTAGCACAGATACGCAGTATTTT.

The J gene is TRBJ2-6, the V gene TRBV11-2; perhaps TRBD2 as D (6 bases). The CDR3 is made up of 15 amino acids. Trimming cost V 8 bases and J 1 base, with 12 bases left between them. CDR1 is SGHAT and CDR2 is FQNNGV in the germline V gene. The CDR3 spells CASRRLVSGANVLTF. CDR3 in DNA: TGTGCCAGCCGAAGACTAGTATCTGGGGCCAACGTCCTGACTTTC.

This clone was observed a few times. The chain recombines TRBV12-5 with TRBJ2-2; TRBD2 matches 9 bases. Per the germline V gene, CDR1 is LGHNT and CDR2 is FRNRAP. There are 18 residues in the CDR3. The V gene end was trimmed by 4 bases and the J gene end by 6 bases; junction bases not matched to a gene: 15. The CDR3 region has the DNA TGTGCTAGTGGTTCCCGTGGTGGTAGCGGGGGAGTGGCCGGGGAGCTGTTTTTT. It codes for CASGSRGGSGGVAGELFF. The full variable domain, completed using reference TRBV12-5 and TRBJ2-2, is DARVTQTPRHKVTEMGQEVTMRCQPILGHNTVFWYRQTMMQGLELLAYFRNRAPLDDSGMPKDRFSAEMPDATLATLKIQPSEPRDSAVYFCASGSRGGSGGVAGELFFGEGSRLTVL.

In its sample, this clone was seen once. J is TRBJ1-2 and V is TRBV30; 7 bases fit TRBD1. J was trimmed by 3 bases and V by 3 bases; bases with no gene match: 7. CDR3 length: 14 amino acids. Germline CDR1 reads GTSNPN; CDR2 reads SVGIG (reference sequence). CDR3 region: CAWRDTQGYYGYTF. The DNA of the CDR3 is TGTGCCTGGAGGGACACACAGGGGTACTATGGCTACACCTTC.

The sample holds a few counts of this clone. This chain links TRBV5-1 with TRBJ1-2; 7 nucleotides align to TRBD1. Trimming removed 7 bases from V and 4 bases from J; junction bases left unmatched: 7. The CDR3 runs to 13 residues. Germline V gene sequence: CDR1 SGHRS, CDR2 YFSETQ. In DNA form, the CDR3 reads TGCGCCAGCGATAGGGGGCTTGGCTATGGCTACACCTTC. Translation gives CASDRGLGYGYTF.

This chain links TRBV15 with TRBJ2-5, with D tentatively TRBD1 (6 bases). Germline CDR1 LNHNV, CDR2 YYDKDF (reference sequence). The CDR3 length is 13 residues. The V end lost 5 bases, the J end lost 4 bases, and 11 bases lay between the germline ends. CDR3 residues: CATSQGQTETQYF. As DNA, the CDR3 is TGTGCCACCAGCCAAGGACAGACAGAGACCCAGTACTTC.

The gene calls are TRBV18 and TRBJ1-2; 7 bases line up with TRBD1. The CDR3 runs 15 residues. Germline V gives CDR1 KGHSH, CDR2 LQKENI. V was pared by 3 bases and J by 1 base, with 5 bases of the junction left unmatched. The CDR3, as DNA: TGTGCCAGCTCACCCGAACAGGGGCGTAACTATGGCTACACCTTC. The encoded protein is CASSPEQGRNYGYTF.

The chain employs TRBV28 and TRBJ2-3, with 12 bases aligning to TRBD2. The CDR3 loop spans 14 amino acids. With 8 bases clipped from V and 1 base from J, the junction kept 1 base outside the gene matches. The germline V gene encodes CDR1 MDHEN and CDR2 SYDVKM. The CDR3 DNA reads as TGTGCCAGCCGACTAGCGGGAGGCACAGATACGCAGTATTTT. Its translation: CASRLAGGTDTQYF.